The present T cell receptor (beta chain) was sequenced within a study of neurological immune-mediated disorders. Via MiXCR, TCRdb re-called the 5' RACE reads, giving one row per CDR3 protein. The data contain approximately 40,000 distinct CDR3 sequences, approximately 21% of them singletons. This clonotype has at least ten counts. The antigen is undetermined. Findings and limits, study-wide: There were no CDR3 amino acid sequences shared by expanded clones across subjects, a result suggesting private repertoires in all groups.

The CDR3 sequence is 16 residues long. Germline CDR1 SEHNR, CDR2 FQNEAQ (reference sequence). V gave up 1 base and J gave up 6 bases, with 15 bases separating them. Time point denoted: technical triplicate 3. This TCR was recovered from a man aged 55-75 years with HTLV-1-associated myelopathy (HAM/TSP). Sample: PBMCs. The genes are TRBV7-9 and TRBJ2-2; D ambiguous. The CDR3 DNA follows: TGTGCCAGCAGCTTAGTGAGAACAATTCAGCCCGGGGAGCTGTTTTTT. Translation gives CASSLVRTIQPGELFF.